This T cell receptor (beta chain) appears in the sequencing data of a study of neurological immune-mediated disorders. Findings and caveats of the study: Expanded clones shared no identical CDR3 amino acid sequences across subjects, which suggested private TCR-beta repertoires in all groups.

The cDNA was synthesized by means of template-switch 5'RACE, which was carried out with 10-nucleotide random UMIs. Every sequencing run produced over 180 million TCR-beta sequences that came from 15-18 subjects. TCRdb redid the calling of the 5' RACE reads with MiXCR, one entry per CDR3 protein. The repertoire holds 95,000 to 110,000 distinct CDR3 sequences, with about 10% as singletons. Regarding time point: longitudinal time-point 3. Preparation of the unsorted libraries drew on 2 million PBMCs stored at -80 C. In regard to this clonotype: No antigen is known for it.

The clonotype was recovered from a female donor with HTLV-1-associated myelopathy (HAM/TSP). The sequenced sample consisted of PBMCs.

DNA for the CDR3: TGTGCCACCAGTGATGTGAAGGGAGCGGAGACCCAGTACTTC. Translated, it gives CATSDVKGAETQYF. V gene TRBV24-1 combines with J gene TRBJ2-5; D might be TRBD2 (5 bases). Trimming took 3 bases from V and 5 from J, leaving 12 bases between them. The CDR3 runs 14 residues. Germline V gene data show CDR1 as KGHDR and CDR2 as SFDVKD.